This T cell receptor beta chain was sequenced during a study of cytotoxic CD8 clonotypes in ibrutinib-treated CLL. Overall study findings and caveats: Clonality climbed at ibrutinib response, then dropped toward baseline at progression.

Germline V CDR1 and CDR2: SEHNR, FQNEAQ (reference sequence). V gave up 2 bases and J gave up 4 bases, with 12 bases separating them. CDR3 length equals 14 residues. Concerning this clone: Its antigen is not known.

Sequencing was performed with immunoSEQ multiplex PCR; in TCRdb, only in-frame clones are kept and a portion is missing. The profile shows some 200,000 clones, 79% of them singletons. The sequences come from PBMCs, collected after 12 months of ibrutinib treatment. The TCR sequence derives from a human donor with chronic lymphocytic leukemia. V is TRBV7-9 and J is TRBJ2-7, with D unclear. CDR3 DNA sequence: TGTGCCAGCAGCTTACGTGACGCCAAATACGAGCAGTACTTC. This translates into CASSLRDAKYEQYF.